These T cell receptor beta chains were read from a single sample in a study of blood T cell repertoires in COVID-19. Clones were read by immunoSEQ multiplex PCR, and TCRdb kept only the in-frame ones, dropping some. The sample records over 150,000 clones, around nine tenths being singletons. Sequencing was carried out using peripheral blood. All receptors come from a woman aged 65 to 85 with COVID-19, enrolled during active disease. Each CDR3 is given with its conserved first and last residue. The order of the fields is CDR3 protein, CDR3 DNA, clone size, CDR3 length, J gene, V gene, D gene. A D gene is named only where the DNA matches it firmly. Size values are once, few and many counts, or a class for expanded clones, and some rows have none.

CDR3aa: CASSQRPGGETQYF; CDR3nt: TGTGCCAGCAGCCAGAGACCCGGAGGGGAGACCCAGTACTTC; abundance: -; len: 14; j_gene: TRBJ2-5; v_gene: TRBV7-7; d_gene: -
CDR3aa: CAWRGSGGLRTGELFF; CDR3nt: TGTGCCTGGAGAGGTAGCGGGGGTCTTCGCACCGGGGAGCTGTTTTTT; abundance: -; len: 16; j_gene: TRBJ2-2; v_gene: TRBV30; d_gene: TRBD2
CDR3aa: CASSSAARTDTQYF; CDR3nt: TGCGCCAGCAGCTCCGCGGCCCGTACAGATACGCAGTATTTT; abundance: -; len: 14; j_gene: TRBJ2-3; v_gene: TRBV5-1; d_gene: -
CDR3aa: CAIRAAYEQYF; CDR3nt: TGTGCCATCAGGGCTGCCTACGAGCAGTACTTC; abundance: -; len: 11; j_gene: TRBJ2-7; v_gene: TRBV10-3; d_gene: -
CDR3aa: CANDVPLESYTF; CDR3nt: TGTGCCAATGACGTTCCCCTGGAGAGCTACACCTTC; abundance: once; len: 12; j_gene: TRBJ1-2; v_gene: TRBV6-4; d_gene: -
CDR3aa: CASSPAGDQPQHF; CDR3nt: TGTGCCAGCTCACCCGCGGGGGATCAGCCCCAGCATTTT; abundance: -; len: 13; j_gene: TRBJ1-5; v_gene: TRBV18; d_gene: -
CDR3aa: CASSTRQGVNSPLHF; CDR3nt: TGTGCCAGCAGCACTCGACAGGGGGTTAATTCACCCCTCCACTTT; abundance: -; len: 15; j_gene: TRBJ1-6; v_gene: TRBV11-2; d_gene: TRBD1
CDR3aa: CARRASGGTTDTQYF; CDR3nt: TGTGCCCGGAGGGCTAGCGGGGGGACCACAGATACGCAGTATTTT; abundance: -; len: 15; j_gene: TRBJ2-3; v_gene: TRBV30; d_gene: TRBD2
CDR3aa: CASSQGGTVITDTQYF; CDR3nt: TGTGCCAGCAGCCAAGGGGGGACAGTAATCACAGATACGCAGTATTTT; abundance: -; len: 16; j_gene: TRBJ2-3; v_gene: TRBV4-2; d_gene: TRBD1
CDR3aa: CASSAPSRETQYF; CDR3nt: TGTGCCAGCAGTGCGCCCTCTAGGGAGACCCAGTACTTC; abundance: -; len: 13; j_gene: TRBJ2-5; v_gene: TRBV28; d_gene: -
CDR3aa: CASSSTGGGTDTQYF; CDR3nt: TGTGCCAGCAGCTCGACAGGGGGCGGCACAGATACGCAGTATTTT; abundance: -; len: 15; j_gene: TRBJ2-3; v_gene: TRBV11-2; d_gene: TRBD1
CDR3aa: CASRGTGARNSPLHF; CDR3nt: TGTGCCAGCAGGGGGACAGGGGCGAGGAATTCACCCCTCCACTTT; abundance: -; len: 15; j_gene: TRBJ1-6; v_gene: TRBV28; d_gene: TRBD1
CDR3aa: CASSFAGLTDTQYF; CDR3nt: TGTGCCAGCAGCTTTGCGGGACTCACAGATACGCAGTATTTT; abundance: -; len: 14; j_gene: TRBJ2-3; v_gene: TRBV7-2; d_gene: -
CDR3aa: CASTKWGQVYTLNTGELFF; CDR3nt: TGTGCCAGCACGAAGTGGGGACAGGTCTATACCTTGAACACCGGGGAGCTGTTTTTT; abundance: once; len: 19; j_gene: TRBJ2-2; v_gene: TRBV5-6; d_gene: TRBD1
CDR3aa: CASSPRTSGGLNYEQFF; CDR3nt: TGTGCCAGCTCACCTAGGACTAGCGGGGGGTTGAACTATGAGCAGTTCTTC; abundance: -; len: 17; j_gene: TRBJ2-1; v_gene: TRBV18; d_gene: TRBD2
CDR3aa: CASTPGGQQRTYEQYF; CDR3nt: TGTGCCAGCACCCCAGGGGGACAGCAAAGAACCTACGAGCAGTACTTC; abundance: -; len: 16; j_gene: TRBJ2-7; v_gene: TRBV16; d_gene: TRBD1
CDR3aa: CASSVVGPGGVAGELFF; CDR3nt: TGTGCCAGCAGCGTAGTAGGCCCGGGGGGCGTTGCCGGGGAGCTGTTTTTT; abundance: once; len: 17; j_gene: TRBJ2-2; v_gene: TRBV9; d_gene: -
CDR3aa: CASSPSSGLNYGYTF; CDR3nt: TGTGCCAGCAGCCCCTCCAGTGGGCTTAACTATGGCTACACCTTC; abundance: -; len: 15; j_gene: TRBJ1-2; v_gene: TRBV6-5; d_gene: -
CDR3aa: CASSQGDRGNYEQYF; CDR3nt: TGCGCCAGCAGCCAGGGGGACAGGGGAAACTACGAGCAGTACTTC; abundance: -; len: 15; j_gene: TRBJ2-7; v_gene: TRBV4-1; d_gene: TRBD1
CDR3aa: CASSFLGTSGGAEQYF; CDR3nt: TGTGCCAGCAGCTTCCTCGGGACTAGCGGGGGGGCTGAGCAGTACTTC; abundance: -; len: 16; j_gene: TRBJ2-7; v_gene: TRBV5-4; d_gene: TRBD2
CDR3aa: CASSLPGRDRGYTGELFF; CDR3nt: TGTGCCAGCAGCCTCCCGGGACGGGACAGGGGTTACACCGGGGAGCTGTTTTTT; abundance: once; len: 18; j_gene: TRBJ2-2; v_gene: TRBV5-6; d_gene: TRBD1
CDR3aa: CASSFLSYPSWSTEAFF; CDR3nt: TGTGCCAGCAGTTTTCTCTCGTACCCCAGTTGGAGCACTGAAGCTTTCTTT; abundance: -; len: 17; j_gene: TRBJ1-1; v_gene: TRBV28; d_gene: -
CDR3aa: CASSRDRTVVWYGYTF; CDR3nt: TGTGCCAGCAGCCGGGACAGGACGGTGGTATGGTATGGCTACACCTTC; abundance: -; len: 16; j_gene: TRBJ1-2; v_gene: TRBV7-9; d_gene: TRBD1
CDR3aa: CASSELGTGGSYADTQYF; CDR3nt: TGTGCCAGCAGTGAACTGGGGACAGGGGGCTCTTACGCAGATACGCAGTATTTT; abundance: -; len: 18; j_gene: TRBJ2-3; v_gene: TRBV6-1; d_gene: TRBD1
CDR3aa: CAWRSASGGLEQYF; CDR3nt: TGTGCCTGGAGGTCCGCTAGCGGGGGGCTCGAGCAGTACTTC; abundance: -; len: 14; j_gene: TRBJ2-7; v_gene: TRBV30; d_gene: TRBD2
CDR3aa: CASSQDDLNTEAFF; CDR3nt: TGCGCCAGCAGCCAAGATGACTTGAACACTGAAGCTTTCTTT; abundance: -; len: 14; j_gene: TRBJ1-1; v_gene: TRBV4-1; d_gene: -
CDR3aa: CASSLGNGGEGSYEQYF; CDR3nt: TGTGCCAGCAGCTTGGGTAACGGAGGAGAGGGCTCCTACGAGCAGTACTTC; abundance: -; len: 17; j_gene: TRBJ2-7; v_gene: TRBV5-4; d_gene: -
CDR3aa: CASSPPGYGYTF; CDR3nt: TGTGCCAGCAGCCCCCCCGGCTATGGCTACACCTTC; abundance: few; len: 12; j_gene: TRBJ1-2; v_gene: TRBV28; d_gene: -
CDR3aa: CASSLRGWPEKLFF; CDR3nt: TGTGCCAGCAGCCTCAGGGGGTGGCCTGAAAAACTGTTTTTT; abundance: -; len: 14; j_gene: TRBJ1-4; v_gene: TRBV28; d_gene: TRBD1
CDR3aa: CASSEARGAPYEQYF; CDR3nt: TGTGCCAGCAGTGAAGCGCGTGGTGCCCCCTACGAGCAGTACTTC; abundance: -; len: 15; j_gene: TRBJ2-7; v_gene: TRBV6-1; d_gene: -
CDR3aa: CASTRVSTYEQYF; CDR3nt: TGTGCCAGCACCAGGGTATCTACCTACGAGCAGTACTTC; abundance: -; len: 13; j_gene: TRBJ2-7; v_gene: TRBV6-5; d_gene: -
CDR3aa: CASSSLPGWGANSPLHF; CDR3nt: TGTGCCAGCAGCTCCCTTCCAGGGTGGGGCGCAAATTCACCCCTCCACTTT; abundance: -; len: 17; j_gene: TRBJ1-6; v_gene: TRBV5-5; d_gene: -